This T cell receptor beta chain was observed in a study of T cell changes during pregnancy in multiple sclerosis. Germline V gene lookup returns CDR1 MNHNS and CDR2 SASEGT. The CDR3 length is 15 residues. V shed 2 bases and J shed 3 bases, with 14 bases lying between them. The table came from immunoSEQ multiplex PCR; TCRdb's copy has only in-frame clones and leaves some out. The sample lists tens of thousands of clones; around 92% were seen once. The rearrangement links TRBV6-1 to TRBJ2-7; tentatively, D is TRBD2 (6 bases). The sequenced sample was peripheral blood, obtained in the first trimester of pregnancy. This sequence originates from a female donor with multiple sclerosis, enrolled in a pregnancy study. For the CDR3, the DNA is TGTGCCAGCAGTGAACCGGGACTCATGCTCTACGAGCAGTACTTC. This encodes CASSEPGLMLYEQYF.